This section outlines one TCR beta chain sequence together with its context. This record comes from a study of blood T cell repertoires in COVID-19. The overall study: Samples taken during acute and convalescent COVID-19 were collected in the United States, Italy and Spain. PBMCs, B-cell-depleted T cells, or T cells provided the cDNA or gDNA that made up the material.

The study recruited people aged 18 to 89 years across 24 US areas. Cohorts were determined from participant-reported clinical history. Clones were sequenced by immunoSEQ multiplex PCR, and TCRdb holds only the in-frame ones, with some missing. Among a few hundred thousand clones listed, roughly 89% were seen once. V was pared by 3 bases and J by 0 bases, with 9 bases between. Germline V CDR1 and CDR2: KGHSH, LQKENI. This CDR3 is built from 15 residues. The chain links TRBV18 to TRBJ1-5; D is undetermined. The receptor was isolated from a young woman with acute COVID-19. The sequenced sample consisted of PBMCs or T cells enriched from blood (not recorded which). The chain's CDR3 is CASSPMGGSNQPQHF. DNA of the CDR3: TGTGCCAGCTCACCGATGGGAGGTAGCAATCAGCCCCAGCATTTT.